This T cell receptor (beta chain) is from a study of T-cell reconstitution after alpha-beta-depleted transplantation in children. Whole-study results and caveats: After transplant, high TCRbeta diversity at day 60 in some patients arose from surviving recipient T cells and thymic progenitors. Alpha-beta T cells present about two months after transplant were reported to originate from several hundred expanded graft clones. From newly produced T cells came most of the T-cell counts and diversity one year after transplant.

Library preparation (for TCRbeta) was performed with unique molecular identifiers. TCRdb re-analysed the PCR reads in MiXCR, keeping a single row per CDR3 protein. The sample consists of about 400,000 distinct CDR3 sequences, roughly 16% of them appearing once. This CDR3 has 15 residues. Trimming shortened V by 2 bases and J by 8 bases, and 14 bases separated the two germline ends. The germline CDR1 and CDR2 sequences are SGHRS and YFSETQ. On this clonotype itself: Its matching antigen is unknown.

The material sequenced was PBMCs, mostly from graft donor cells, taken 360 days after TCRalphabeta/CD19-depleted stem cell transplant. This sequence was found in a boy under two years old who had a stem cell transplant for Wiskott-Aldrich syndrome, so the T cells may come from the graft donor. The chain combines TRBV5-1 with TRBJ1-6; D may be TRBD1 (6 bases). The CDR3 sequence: CASSFSTGKDSPLHF. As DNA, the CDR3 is TGCGCCAGCAGCTTTTCCACAGGGAAGGATTCACCCCTCCACTTT.